Presented here are 21 T cell receptor beta chains from one specimen sequenced in a study of beta chain features in type 1 diabetes (dated by TCRdb to 2016 to 2018). Preparation of the library involved the immunoSEQ multiplex PCR assay. All of the isolated RNA was reverse transcribed with the High Capacity cDNA Reverse Transcription Kit, so expressed TCRB transcripts were sequenced. Not all clones reach the TCRdb copy of this immuneACCESS table, which keeps in-frame sequences only. Checked studies attribute under half of the gap to unresolved V genes and leave the rest unexplained. The sample table holds around 310,000 clones, of which about 11% were seen once. Together, the top ten hold roughly 0.016% of the sample. Sequencing used naive CD4+ T cells from blood. The sample's cell subset or site label, in plain terms: true naive CD4+ T cells. Receptors were obtained from a woman aged 25 to 39 in good health.

This clone was counted at least ten times. The chain recombines TRBV23-1 with TRBJ2-3; D is unresolved. TRBV23-1 is labeled an ORF, and its function is uncertain. Trimming pared 7 bases from V and 1 base from J, leaving 12 bases between. The CDR3 runs 14 residues. The CDR3 sequence is CASIVVSGTDTQYF. The CDR3, as DNA: TGCGCCAGCATTGTAGTTTCTGGCACAGATACGCAGTATTTT.

This chain connects TRBV6-4 to TRBJ1-5; 7 bases match TRBD1. V was clipped by 6 bases and J by 7 bases; unmatched bases: 6. The CDR3 is 13 residues long. Looked up from germline, CDR1 is MRHNA and CDR2 is SNTAGT. The CDR3 DNA sequence: TGTGCCAGCAGCCTCGGAGGGGGCCAGCCCCAGCATTTT. Residues: CASSLGGGQPQHF.

The CDR3 nucleotides read TGTGCCAGCAGCTTAGCAGGGGGAAACATTCAGTACTTC. This translates into CASSLAGGNIQYF. The chain joins TRBV7-9 to TRBJ2-4, with TRBD1 as a possible D gene (6 bases). Germline-derived CDR1 and CDR2 are SEHNR and FQNEAQ (reference sequence). CDR3 length: 13 residues. The V and J ends lost 0 bases and 6 bases respectively, with 6 bases between them.

Only a few counts were recorded for this clone. The chain employs TRBV29-1 and TRBJ2-4; D perhaps matches TRBD1 (5 bases). Trimming stripped 0 bases from V and 0 bases from J, with 6 bases between. The CDR3 is 14 residues long. Germline values: CDR1 SQVTM, CDR2 ANQGSEA. DNA for the CDR3: TGCAGCGTTGAAGACAGGGTAGCCAAAAACATTCAGTACTTC. Protein: CSVEDRVAKNIQYF.

The chain is built from TRBV5-6 and TRBJ2-2; perhaps TRBD1 as D (6 bases). The germline CDR1 and CDR2 sequences are SGHDT and YYEEEE. The CDR3 consists of 15 residues. V was cut by 4 bases and J by 0 bases, with 10 bases left in between. This chain's CDR3 is CASSLDRANTGELFF. The DNA for the CDR3 is TGTGCCAGCAGCCTGGACAGAGCGAACACCGGGGAGCTGTTTTTT.

This clone has just a few counts. The genes are TRBV28 and TRBJ2-7; 7 bases fit TRBD1. V shed 6 bases, J shed 2 bases, and the junction held 7 bases outside the gene matches. CDR3 length equals 14 residues. Germline assignment: CDR1 MDHEN and CDR2 SYDVKM. CDR3 in amino acids: CASSPHRGAYEQYF. The CDR3 DNA reads as TGTGCCAGCAGCCCGCACAGGGGAGCCTACGAGCAGTACTTC.

CDR3 region: CASSPMFFSYNEQFF. The DNA of the CDR3 is TGTGCCAGCTCACCAATGTTCTTCTCCTACAATGAGCAGTTCTTC. This sequence joins TRBV18 and TRBJ2-1; D is unclear. V dropped 2 bases and J dropped 0 bases, with 8 bases sitting between them. Germline values: CDR1 KGHSH, CDR2 LQKENI. The CDR3 has 15 amino acids.

In its sample, this clone was seen a few times. The V and J genes are TRBV27 and TRBJ1-2; the D is unclear. The CDR3 runs 14 residues. The V gene's germline CDR1 is MNHEY and CDR2 SMNVEV (reference sequence). V gave up 0 bases and J gave up 6 bases, with 11 bases separating them. The CDR3 is CASSLSRPADGYTF. As DNA, the CDR3 is TGTGCCAGCAGTTTATCGAGGCCAGCCGATGGCTACACCTTC.

The chain couples TRBV5-4 to TRBJ2-1; D gene uncertain. V dropped 0 bases and J dropped 2 bases, with 9 bases sitting between them. The CDR3 consists of 15 residues. Germline assignment: CDR1 SGHNT and CDR2 YYREEE (reference sequence). The chain's CDR3 is CASSLAGVTYNEQFF. CDR3 sequence (DNA): TGTGCCAGCAGCTTGGCCGGAGTTACCTACAATGAGCAGTTCTTC. The entire variable domain, with the rest obtained from reference TRBV5-4 and TRBJ2-1, is as follows: ETGVTQSPTHLIKTRGQQVTLRCSSQSGHNTVSWYQQALGQGPQFIFQYYREEENGRGNFPPRFSGLQFPNYSSELNVNALELDDSALYLCASSLAGVTYNEQFFGPGTRLTVL.

This clone was counted between two and nine times. The gene calls are TRBV21-1 and TRBJ1-2; the table's D call TRBD1 went unverified against the DNA. TRBV21-1 is annotated as a pseudogene. The length of the CDR3 is 16 residues. Here the CDR3 reads CASSLTHKQGNNGYTF. In DNA form, the CDR3 reads TGTGCCAGCAGCCTGACCCACAAACAGGGGAATAATGGCTACACCTTC.

The chain employs TRBV5-4 and TRBJ2-1, with TRBD2 matching over 8 bases. The CDR3 runs 18 residues. Losses at the gene ends were 2 bases for V and 3 bases for J; bases not matched to a gene: 13. Germline-derived CDR1 and CDR2 are SGHNT and YYREEE (reference sequence). CDR3 bases: TGTGCCAGCAGCTTTGAAGCGGGAGCTACTATGAGCTACAATGAGCAGTTCTTC. This encodes CASSFEAGATMSYNEQFF.

V is TRBV29-1 and J is TRBJ2-1, with a possible D match to TRBD2 (7 bases). This CDR3 region has 14 residues. With 7 bases removed from V and 8 bases from J, the gap between germline ends came to 21 bases. Looked up from germline, CDR1 is SQVTM and CDR2 is ANQGSEA. CDR3 nucleotides: TGCAGCGGTGGGGGGGCAGACCTACGGGATGAGCAGTTCTTC. This sequence encodes CSGGGADLRDEQFF.

This clone was detected a few times. The V and J genes are TRBV5-1 and TRBJ2-3, with no clear D. V was trimmed by 0 bases and J by 0 bases, leaving 8 bases between them. This CDR3 comprises 15 residues. In germline, CDR1 is SGHRS, CDR2 YFSETQ. CDR3 in amino acids: CASSLEAISTDTQYF. DNA of the CDR3: TGCGCCAGCAGCTTGGAAGCGATTAGCACAGATACGCAGTATTTT. The full variable domain, its missing parts supplied by reference TRBV5-1 and TRBJ2-3, is KAGVTQTPRYLIKTRGQQVTLSCSPISGHRSVSWYQQTPGQGLQFLFEYFSETQRNKGNFPGRFSGRQFSNSRSEMNVSTLELGDSALYLCASSLEAISTDTQYFGPGTRLTVL.

The V gene is TRBV4-3, the J gene TRBJ2-1; 7 bases line up with TRBD2. The CDR3 spans 18 residues. With V trimmed by 5 bases and J by 8 bases, 21 bases remained unmatched. Germline CDR1 is LGHNA and CDR2 is YSLEER. CDR3 protein: CASSSTILTSISFDEQFF. The CDR3, as DNA: TGCGCCAGCAGCTCTACGATTTTGACTAGCATCTCTTTCGATGAGCAGTTCTTC.

This clone occurred a few times. The chain couples TRBV29-1 to TRBJ2-1, with 8 bases lining up with TRBD2. The CDR3 is made up of 15 amino acids. The trim removed 1 base at V and 5 bases at J, leaving 7 bases unmatched. CDR1 SQVTM and CDR2 ANQGSEA come from the germline V gene. The CDR3 loop reads CSVEGVRLANNEQFF. Written as DNA, the CDR3 is TGCAGCGTTGAAGGCGTAAGACTAGCGAACAATGAGCAGTTCTTC.

The J gene is TRBJ1-5, the V gene TRBV7-9; the match to TRBD1 covers 10 bases. The ends lost 5 bases at V and 0 bases at J; junction bases unmatched: 7. CDR3 size: 17 residues. Germline CDR1 reads SEHNR; CDR2 reads FQNEAQ (reference sequence). This CDR3 reads CASSQGQGGNSNQPQHF. The CDR3 DNA follows: TGTGCCAGCAGCCAAGGACAGGGGGGGAATAGCAATCAGCCCCAGCATTTT.

In this sample, this clone turned up a few times. The chain carries TRBV28 and TRBJ2-5, with 10 bases matching TRBD2. Germline loops: CDR1 MDHEN, CDR2 SYDVKM. J lost 5 bases, V lost 2 bases, and 8 bases had no gene match. This CDR3 is built from 16 residues. CDR3 sequence reads: CASSLGLAGVWETQYF. The CDR3 DNA reads TGTGCCAGCAGTTTAGGGCTAGCGGGAGTTTGGGAGACCCAGTACTTC.

J is TRBJ1-2 and V is TRBV5-1; D uncertain. Germline loops: CDR1 SGHRS, CDR2 YFSETQ. The CDR3 has 14 amino acids. V lost 7 bases and J 0 bases, leaving 13 bases between the germline ends. This chain's CDR3 is CASSRGGANYGYTF. Here the CDR3 DNA reads TGCGCCAGCTCGCGCGGAGGTGCTAACTATGGCTACACCTTC. The full variable domain, completed using reference TRBV5-1 and TRBJ1-2, is KAGVTQTPRYLIKTRGQQVTLSCSPISGHRSVSWYQQTPGQGLQFLFEYFSETQRNKGNFPGRFSGRQFSNSRSEMNVSTLELGDSALYLCASSRGGANYGYTFGSGTRLTVV.

This clone was observed a few times. The V gene is TRBV18, the J gene TRBJ2-5; TRBD2 is a possible D gene (6 bases). Germline lookup yields CDR1 KGHSH and CDR2 LQKENI. This CDR3 is built from 15 residues. V lost 1 base, J lost 4 bases, and 13 bases lay in between. CDR3 nucleotides: TGTGCCAGCTCACCACTCCGACTAGTTGGAGAGACCCAGTACTTC. Amino acids: CASSPLRLVGETQYF.

The chain joins TRBV19 to TRBJ2-1; TRBD2 is a possible D gene (6 bases). CDR1 is LNHDA and CDR2 is SQIVND in the germline V gene (reference sequence). V lost 3 bases, J lost 3 bases, and 12 bases lay in between. CDR3 length: 15 residues. DNA of the CDR3: TGTGCCAGTAGTATCTCCGGCGGGGTCTACAATGAGCAGTTCTTC. Translating it yields CASSISGGVYNEQFF.

The CDR3 here is CASSSGRSYEQYF. CDR3 nucleotide sequence: TGTGCCAGCAGTAGCGGGAGGTCCTACGAGCAGTACTTC. This chain uses TRBV2 with TRBJ2-7; 9 bases agree with TRBD2. J gave up 1 base and V 5 bases, and 0 bases lay outside the gene matches. The CDR3 covers 13 residues. Germline CDR1 SNHLY, CDR2 FYNNEI.